This T cell receptor (beta chain) was captured by sequencing in a study of blood T cell repertoires in COVID-19. Per the study methods: Nucleated cell number was recorded as an estimate derived from reference gene primer amplification. Produced via immunoSEQ multiplex PCR; TCRdb's table is partial and in-frame only. V, J and clone size are taken as reported in that table, and D and trimming were inferred from the DNA itself. Among under 100,000 clones listed, about 84% were seen once. This clone came up a few times. This CDR3 contains 15 residues. V was trimmed by 3 bases and J by 9 bases, leaving 21 bases between them. Germline assignment: CDR1 GTSNPN and CDR2 SVGIG (reference sequence).

This receptor was identified in a man at least 80 years old with active or convalescent COVID-19. The sequenced sample was peripheral blood. This rearrangement joins TRBV30 to TRBJ2-1; TRBD2 is a possible D gene (6 bases). The CDR3 is CAWRLRAPRGGEQFF. Written as DNA, the CDR3 is TGTGCCTGGAGACTCCGGGCCCCCCGGGGAGGTGAGCAGTTCTTC.